The next 7 T cell receptor beta chains were all read from a single sample in a study of high-grade serous ovarian cancer treatment subgroups. The tumor samples were collected prior to definitive surgery or chemotherapy. Data came from immunoSEQ multiplex PCR; TCRdb stores just in-frame clones and leaves some out. The sample holds roughly 20,000 clones, about 75% seen once. The source material was tumor tissue. The receptors stem from a human donor with high-grade serous ovarian cancer.

J is TRBJ1-2 and V is TRBV4-2; 7 nucleotides align to TRBD1. The CDR3 runs to 16 residues. Losses at the gene ends were 0 bases for V and 7 bases for J; bases not matched to a gene: 11. CDR1 and CDR2 (germline): LGHNA, YNFKEQ. The CDR3 DNA sequence: TGTGCCAGCAGCCAAGATCCAGAAGGGGGCGCGGGTGGCTACACCTTC. It specifies CASSQDPEGGAGGYTF.

This clone was seen a handful of times. This sequence joins TRBV28 and TRBJ2-7; D might be TRBD2 (5 bases). CDR1 and CDR2 from the germline V gene are MDHEN and SYDVKM. The CDR3 consists of 16 residues. Trimming shortened V by 6 bases and J by 2 bases, and 20 bases separated the two germline ends. The CDR3 sequence is CASSSSGIQGPYEQYF. The CDR3 coding sequence is TGTGCCAGCAGCTCTTCCGGGATCCAAGGTCCCTACGAGCAGTACTTC.

This clone was detected only once. V usage is TRBV7-2 and J usage is TRBJ2-4; the D call may be TRBD1 or TRBD2 (5 bases each). Germline-derived CDR1 and CDR2 are SGHTA and FQGNSA. The V end was cut by 3 bases, the J end by 6 bases, with 18 bases between. The CDR3 sequence is 16 residues long. In DNA form, the CDR3 reads TGTGCCAGCAGCTTCGGGGCATGGAGAGTAGGAAACATTCAGTACTTC. It specifies CASSFGAWRVGNIQYF.

The chain carries TRBV6-1 and TRBJ2-3; 7 bases match TRBD2. V lost 2 bases and J lost 5; bases outside the gene matches: 7. Germline CDR1 reads MNHNS; CDR2 reads SASEGT. CDR3 length equals 15 residues. The CDR3 nucleotides read TGTGCCAGCAGTGAAAGGGCGGGAGCTATAGATACGCAGTATTTT. The encoded protein is CASSERAGAIDTQYF.

This sequence joins TRBV27 and TRBJ2-7; 7 bases align to TRBD2. V shed 5 bases and J 6 bases; nucleotides not matched to a gene: 10. The CDR3 loop spans 14 amino acids. Per germline, CDR1 MNHEY and CDR2 SMNVEV (reference sequence). The CDR3 loop is CASSLNRGGGEQYF. For the CDR3, the DNA is TGTGCCAGCAGTCTGAACCGCGGGGGTGGCGAGCAGTACTTC.

The J gene is TRBJ1-1, the V gene TRBV7-2; maybe TRBD1 (6 bases). The germline CDR1 and CDR2 sequences are SGHTA and FQGNSA. The CDR3 spans 16 residues. Trimming took off 5 bases at V and 1 base at J, with 17 bases between the two ends. In nucleotides, the CDR3 is TGTGCCAGCAGCAATCGGGGGGGCTTTACGAACACTGAAGCTTTCTTT. Protein sequence: CASSNRGGFTNTEAFF.

In this sample, this clone turned up a few times. This chain joins TRBV30 and TRBJ1-2; tentatively, D is TRBD1 (5 bases). Germline V gives CDR1 GTSNPN, CDR2 SVGIG (reference sequence). This CDR3 has 12 residues. The V end was cut by 6 bases, the J end by 4 bases, with 12 bases between. CDR3 loop: CACNGQAYGYTF. The CDR3 DNA follows: TGTGCCTGCAATGGACAAGCCTATGGCTACACCTTC.